This T cell receptor beta chain was recovered during a study of T cell changes during pregnancy in multiple sclerosis. The method was immunoSEQ multiplex PCR; TCRdb's version includes in-frame clones alone and lacks a portion of them. The data contain 95,000 to 100,000 clones, more than 85% of them singletons. Trimming took 5 bases from V and 6 from J, leaving 13 bases between them. The germline V gene encodes CDR1 MDHEN and CDR2 SYDVKM. There are 13 residues in the CDR3. The rearrangement uses TRBV28 and TRBJ1-1; D may be TRBD1 (5 bases). The receptor's source is a female donor with multiple sclerosis, enrolled in a pregnancy study. Sequencing used peripheral blood, obtained in the second trimester of pregnancy. The CDR3 here is CASSPPGVAEAFF. In DNA, the CDR3 is TGTGCCAGCAGTCCGCCGGGGGTCGCTGAAGCTTTCTTT.